This T cell receptor beta chain was recorded in a study of blood T cells in healthy people across ages (dated by TCRdb to 2015 to 2017). Regarding the research as a whole: In model experiments, template switching captured about one uniquely barcoded TCR beta cDNA molecule for every two T cells. Age-related changes in TCR beta repertoire diversity were measured in the study by deep sequencing normalized with unique cDNA molecular identifiers. The study analyzed two additional independent replicas of 1 million unique cDNA reads from the same blood draw for two donors, one aged 18 to 30 and one aged 80 or older. Four age groups were formed from the donors: young (average about 16 years), middle-aged (around 41), aged (about 62) and long-lived (more than 75). To avoid experimental bias, donors of different ages were spread randomly across the sequencing lanes. Broader findings and caveats from the paper: Observed TCR beta diversity per million T cells fell roughly linearly with age, and a significant reduction was already apparent by age around 39. Bulk unsorted PBMC profiling prevented conclusive comparison of naive and antigen-experienced compartments. Compared with the aged group, the long-lived group had more naive CD4+ T cells, fewer expanded clones and increased TCR diversity, suggesting age selection. Total diversity estimates from one million sequenced T cells were considered lower bounds and underestimates. A strong correlation was found between observed TCR beta diversity and the percentage of naive T cells measured by flow cytometry. Donor CMV infection status was unknown, potentially confounding age-related changes in expanded clonotypes.

The library was generated by 5' RACE. Sequencing took place on an Illumina HiSeq 2500. A second about 7 to 11 cycle PCR used a sample-barcoded 5' primer and a J-beta primer mix. Each TCR beta cDNA molecule received a unique molecular identifier from a template-switch 5' adaptor carrying 12 random nucleotides. Each sample yielded at least 2.5 million CDR3-containing paired-end reads. All of the RNA was converted into first-strand cDNA using the Mint cDNA synthesis kit, with a TRBC-specific oligonucleotide serving as the primer. All cDNA was treated with uracil-DNA glycosylase and then went through a first 18-cycle PCR with the universal primers M1SS and BC2_uni_R. The authors' analysis ran thus. Normalization of each sample was performed by random selection of 1 million high-quality reads, each carrying a distinct molecular identifier. Reads with shared molecular identifiers were discarded instead of being binned into consensus sequences. MiTCR, run with a Q25 quality threshold and the strictest error-elimination algorithm, handled CDR3 identification, clonotype clustering and error correction. Lower-bound total TCR beta diversity was estimated with a nonparametric unseen species model using Euler transformation. TCRdb reanalyzed the raw reads on its own, using fastp at Q25 for trimming and MiXCR for clone calling, and kept in-frame beta chains. Rows with a matching CDR3 protein are joined into one entry that keeps the most common DNA and genes. None of the V and J calls come from the authors' own analysis; TCRdb made them. The sample profile shows hundreds of thousands of distinct CDR3 sequences; about half of them were found once. 25% to 35% of the sample is taken by the ten largest.

With respect to this clonotype: No cognate antigen has been identified for it. The junction departs from the called germline gene at one end, perhaps through a read error.

Systemically healthy Caucasian individuals from Russia, 35 to 50 in total and aged about 6 to 100 years, were included as donors. Each donor gave around 9 milliliters of peripheral blood, collected into EDTA-treated Vacutainer tubes. Ficoll-Paque density-gradient centrifugation was used to isolate PBMCs, with at least 7 million per sample. Trizol reagent was used to extract total RNA from the PBMCs, yielding at least 6 micrograms per sample. The percentages of naive CD45RAhigh/CD27high T cells were determined by flow cytometry on a PBMC aliquot from every donor. The clonotype originates from a woman aged 60-75 years in good health. Sequenced sample: blood.

The sequenced DNA is TGTGCCGGCAGTTTCAACCATCGGACTAGCGGGAGGTCTCTAGACAATGAGCAGTTCTTC. Its protein is CAGSFNHRTSGRSLDNEQFF. The rearranged chain carries TRBV12-3 or TRBV12-4 and TRBJ2-1; 14 junctional bases match TRBD2. Including the terminal cysteine and phenylalanine, the CDR3 comprises 20 residues. The DNA shown is the 60-base CDR3, in frame from base 1.